The present T cell receptor (beta chain) was sequenced within a study of T cells after yellow fever vaccination. One entry per CDR3 protein, called by TCRdb with MiXCR from the 5' RACE reads. The sample holds about 340,000 distinct CDR3 sequences, under 15% seen once. The count of this clonotype is one. The CDR3 runs 17 residues. From germline, CDR1 is DFQATT and CDR2 SNEGSKA (reference sequence). V was trimmed by 0 bases and J by 0 bases, leaving 15 bases between them. The clonotype was recovered from a man younger than 35 who received the YFV17D yellow fever vaccine. The material was CD4+ T cells sorted from PBMCs, obtained 15 days after the yellow fever booster vaccination. The chain combines TRBV20-1 with TRBJ2-1, with D possibly TRBD1 on 7 matching bases. The CDR3, as DNA: TGCAGTGCTAGAGATAGCGCGGGGACAGTCTCCTACAATGAGCAGTTCTTC. This sequence encodes CSARDSAGTVSYNEQFF.